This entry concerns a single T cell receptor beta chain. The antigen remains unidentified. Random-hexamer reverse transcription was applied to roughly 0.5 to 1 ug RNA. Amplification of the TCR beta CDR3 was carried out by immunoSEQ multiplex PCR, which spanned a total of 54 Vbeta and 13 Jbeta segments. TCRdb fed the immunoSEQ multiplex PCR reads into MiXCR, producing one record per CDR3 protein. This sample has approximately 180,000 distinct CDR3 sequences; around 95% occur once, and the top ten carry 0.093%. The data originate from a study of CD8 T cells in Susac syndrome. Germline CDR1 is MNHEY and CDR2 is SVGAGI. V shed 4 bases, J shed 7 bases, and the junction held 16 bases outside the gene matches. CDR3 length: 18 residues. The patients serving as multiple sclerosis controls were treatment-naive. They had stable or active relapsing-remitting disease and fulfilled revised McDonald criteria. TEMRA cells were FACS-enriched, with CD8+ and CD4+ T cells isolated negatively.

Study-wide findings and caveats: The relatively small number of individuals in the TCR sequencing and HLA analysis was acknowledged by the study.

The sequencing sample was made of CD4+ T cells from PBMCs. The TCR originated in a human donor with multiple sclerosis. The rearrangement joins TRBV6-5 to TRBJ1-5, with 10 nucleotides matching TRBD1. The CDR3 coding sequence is TGTGCCAGCAGTTGGCAGAAACCGGGACAGGGGACAAGCCAGCCCCAGCATTTT. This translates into CASSWQKPGQGTSQPQHF.